The rows below give T cell receptor beta chains drawn from one sample of a study of T cells in Graves' hyperthyroidism and ophthalmopathy. TCRdb redid the calling of the multiplex PCR reads with MiXCR, one entry per CDR3 protein. The data hold a few hundred thousand distinct CDR3 sequences, with 14% observed a single time. The sequencing input was blood. These receptors all come from a woman between 25 and 40 years old with Graves' hyperthyroidism that later progressed to Graves' ophthalmopathy. Both conserved end residues are part of each CDR3. Fields, in order: V gene, clone size, D gene, J gene, CDR3 DNA, CDR3 protein. The D gene is left open where the match is weak. Size values are once, few and many counts, or a class for expanded clones, and some rows have none.

TRBV3-1	many	NA	TRBJ1-2	TGTGCCAGCTTTGACCAAGGAGTTGCAGGCTACACCTTC	CASFDQGVAGYTF
TRBV6-2/TRBV6-3	NA	TRBD2	TRBJ2-7	TGTGCCAGCACGACCCTTGGGCGGGAGTATCTCGAGCAGTACTTC	CASTTLGREYLEQYF
TRBV7-2	many	NA	TRBJ1-5	TGTGCCAGCAGCTTAGACACGGATCAGCCCCAGCATTTT	CASSLDTDQPQHF
TRBV29-1	many	NA	TRBJ2-1	TGCAGCACCCGTGGGGGTGAGCAGTTCTTC	CSTRGGEQFF
TRBV24-1	many	NA	TRBJ2-3	TGTGCCACCAGTGATAGGCAGGTCGGCAGAGATACGCAGTATTTT	CATSDRQVGRDTQYF
TRBV27	few	TRBD2	TRBJ2-1	TGTGCCAGCAGTTCCGGGACTAGCGGGATGTATCTGTTCTTC	CASSSGTSGMYLFF
TRBV18	many	NA	TRBJ1-1	TGTGCCAGCTCACCACGGGAAGGGATGTCTGAAGCTTTCTTT	CASSPREGMSEAFF
TRBV7-2	many	TRBD2	TRBJ2-1	TGTGCCAGCAGCTTGGTAGCGGGAGAGGGCAATGAGCAGTTCTTC	CASSLVAGEGNEQFF
TRBV19	many	NA	TRBJ1-5	TGTGCCAGTAAATATAGCAATCAGCCCCAGCATTTT	CASKYSNQPQHF
TRBV2	NA	TRBD1	TRBJ2-7	TGTGCCAGCAGTCGAACTACAGGGGGCAGGTACGGGCAGTACTTC	CASSRTTGGRYGQYF
TRBV27	few	NA	TRBJ1-5	TGTGCCAGCGCCCCGGACGGCGGTGGTGTTCAGCCCCAGCATTTT	CASAPDGGGVQPQHF
TRBV18	many	NA	TRBJ2-7	TGTGCCAGCTCACCAGTGGCAGGCTTCTCCTACGAGCAGTACTTC	CASSPVAGFSYEQYF
TRBV2	many	NA	TRBJ1-2	TGTGCCACAAATGAAGTAGGGCAGGGGTTGGAAGTTATCTATGGCTACACCTTC	CATNEVGQGLEVIYGYTF
TRBV19	many	TRBD1	TRBJ2-7	TGTGCCAGTAGTATAGCGACAGGGTACGAGCAGTACTTC	CASSIATGYEQYF
TRBV28	many	TRBD1	TRBJ2-5	TGTGCCAGCCCGGACAGGGTAGGGCGAGAGACCCAGTACTTC	CASPDRVGRETQYF
TRBV3-1	many	NA	TRBJ2-1	TGTGCCAGCAGCCAGAAGGGGGGAGCGGATGAGCAGTTCTTC	CASSQKGGADEQFF
TRBV7-3	few	TRBD2	TRBJ2-4	TGTGCCAGCAGCTTAGTTCCCGGGGGGGACATTCAGTACTTC	CASSLVPGGDIQYF
TRBV28	many	NA	TRBJ1-2	TGTGCCAGCAGCCCGCCTCTCTATGTACAGGCGAGAAACTATGGCTACACCTTC	CASSPPLYVQARNYGYTF
TRBV10-1	NA	TRBD2	TRBJ2-7	TGCGCCAGCAGTGAAGGACTGGGGACTAGCGGGATCCCCTACGAGCAGTACTTC	CASSEGLGTSGIPYEQYF
TRBV12-3/TRBV12-4	many	NA	TRBJ2-2	TGTGCCAGCAGTAGTCTGCCGAACACCGGGGAGCTGTTTTTT	CASSSLPNTGELFF
TRBV20-1	many	TRBD1	TRBJ1-2	TGCAGTGCTAGAGAAACAGGGGAGGGCTATGGCTACACCTTC	CSARETGEGYGYTF
TRBV5-4	many	TRBD2	TRBJ2-1	TGTGCCAGCAGTCGGACTAGCGGGCTGGGGGATGAGCAGTTCTTC	CASSRTSGLGDEQFF
TRBV27	many	NA	TRBJ2-7	TGTGCCAGCAGTTGGACTGGGGGGGACAGTTCCCACTACGAGCAGTACTTC	CASSWTGGDSSHYEQYF
TRBV28	many	NA	TRBJ2-1	TGTGCCAGCAGTTTACGGACACCCCTCGAGCAGTTCTTC	CASSLRTPLEQFF
TRBV28	many	NA	TRBJ1-5	TGTGCCAGCAGGCAGGGTTTATACCAGCCCCAGCATTTT	CASRQGLYQPQHF